The 8 T cell receptor beta chains below were found in one sample sequenced in a study of T-cell memory formation after mild COVID-19 (TCRdb year 2021). The protocol used for the library was 5' RACE. Sequencing was performed on an Illumina NovaSeq 6000. The public reads were reanalyzed by TCRdb: fastp trimming at Q25, MiXCR alignment, in-frame beta chains only. CDR3 protein duplicates are merged, each entry listing the most common genes and DNA. The sample profile shows roughly 410,000 distinct CDR3 sequences; roughly 24% of them were found once. 8.5% to 9% of the sample is taken by the ten largest. Sequenced material: PBMCs or a T cell subset sorted from them (not recorded which). Receptors were obtained from an adult woman who had mild COVID-19 (a few samples of this study predate the infection). The sample titles of this study are shuffled in the database, so cell type and time point are left out; the donor was told from shared clones.

This clonotype was picked up a small number of times. The gene calls are TRBV15 and TRBJ2-3; 12 nucleotides match TRBD2. J was trimmed by 3 bases and V by 2 bases; bases with no gene match: 6. Looked up from germline, CDR1 is LNHNV and CDR2 is YYDKDF (reference sequence). This CDR3 region has 17 residues. CDR3 nucleotide sequence: TGTGCCACCAGCAGACCAACGGGGACTAGCGGGACAGATACGCAGTATTTT. Its translation is CATSRPTGTSGTDTQYF. Full variable domain (rest looked up from reference TRBV15 and TRBJ2-3): DAMVIQNPRYQVTQFGKPVTLSCSQTLNHNVMYWYQQKSSQAPKLLFHYYDKDFNNEADTPDNFQSRRPNTSFCFLDIRSPGLGDTAMYLCATSRPTGTSGTDTQYFGPGTRLTVL.

The V gene is TRBV6-2 or TRBV6-3, the J gene TRBJ1-2; weak D call: TRBD1 (5 bases). Trimming shortened V by 8 bases and J by 1 base, and 8 bases separated the two germline ends. This CDR3 is built from 12 residues. Germline CDR1 and CDR2: MNHEY and SVGEGT. CDR3 nucleotide sequence: TGTGCCAGCGTTCAGGGTAACTATGGCTACACCTTC. It specifies CASVQGNYGYTF.

In its sample, this clonotype was seen a few times. V is TRBV30 and J is TRBJ1-1, with D unresolved. Germline V gives CDR1 GTSNPN, CDR2 SVGIG (reference sequence). This CDR3 has 12 residues. The ends were cut back, 1 base at V and 5 bases at J, with 8 bases in the middle. The chain's CDR3 is CAWSAGWTEAFF. Written as DNA, the CDR3 is TGTGCCTGGAGTGCGGGTTGGACTGAAGCTTTCTTT.

In its sample, this clonotype was seen a few times. The V call is TRBV20-1, the J call TRBJ2-5, with 10 bases matching TRBD2. Germline V gene data show CDR1 as DFQATT and CDR2 as SNEGSKA (reference sequence). V lost 5 bases, J lost 3 bases, and 6 bases stayed unmatched. There are 14 residues in the CDR3. The CDR3 coding sequence is TGCAGTGCTTCGCTAGCGGGAGCGAAAGAGACCCAGTACTTC. The encoded protein is CSASLAGAKETQYF.

V usage is TRBV10-3 and J usage is TRBJ2-3, with D perhaps matching TRBD1 or TRBD2 (5 bases each). Trimming removed 2 bases at V and 3 bases at J, with 12 bases between. The CDR3 totals 15 residues. Per germline, CDR1 ENHRY and CDR2 SYGVKD. The CDR3 here is CAISERGTTTDTQYF. The CDR3 bases are TGTGCCATCAGTGAGAGAGGGACCACTACAGATACGCAGTATTTT.

This clonotype was observed a handful of times. The genes are TRBV27 and TRBJ2-7; D possibly corresponds to TRBD1 (5 bases). The CDR3 covers 16 residues. Germline-derived CDR1 and CDR2 are MNHEY and SMNVEV (reference sequence). Trimming cost V 0 bases and J 6 bases, with 18 bases left between them. CDR3 bases: TGTGCCAGCAGTTTATCTGCAGGGCTCACCTGGAGCGAGCAGTACTTC. Its protein product is CASSLSAGLTWSEQYF.

In its sample, this clonotype was seen a few times. The chain uses TRBV7-2 and TRBJ1-1, with TRBD1 matching over 7 bases. CDR3 size: 15 residues. With 5 bases clipped from V and 4 bases from J, the junction kept 10 bases outside the gene matches. From germline, CDR1 is SGHTA and CDR2 FQGNSA. In nucleotides, the CDR3 is TGTGCCAGCAGCCATCGACAGGGCGTGGGCACTGAAGCTTTCTTT. Translation gives CASSHRQGVGTEAFF.

This chain links TRBV5-5 with TRBJ2-1, with D maybe TRBD2 (6 bases). V shed 4 bases and J shed 4 bases, with 15 bases lying between them. Germline assignment: CDR1 SGHKS and CDR2 YYEKEE (reference sequence). The CDR3 is made up of 15 amino acids. The CDR3: CASSVGVAAYNEQFF. CDR3 nucleotides: TGTGCCAGCAGCGTCGGGGTAGCGGCTTACAATGAGCAGTTCTTC.